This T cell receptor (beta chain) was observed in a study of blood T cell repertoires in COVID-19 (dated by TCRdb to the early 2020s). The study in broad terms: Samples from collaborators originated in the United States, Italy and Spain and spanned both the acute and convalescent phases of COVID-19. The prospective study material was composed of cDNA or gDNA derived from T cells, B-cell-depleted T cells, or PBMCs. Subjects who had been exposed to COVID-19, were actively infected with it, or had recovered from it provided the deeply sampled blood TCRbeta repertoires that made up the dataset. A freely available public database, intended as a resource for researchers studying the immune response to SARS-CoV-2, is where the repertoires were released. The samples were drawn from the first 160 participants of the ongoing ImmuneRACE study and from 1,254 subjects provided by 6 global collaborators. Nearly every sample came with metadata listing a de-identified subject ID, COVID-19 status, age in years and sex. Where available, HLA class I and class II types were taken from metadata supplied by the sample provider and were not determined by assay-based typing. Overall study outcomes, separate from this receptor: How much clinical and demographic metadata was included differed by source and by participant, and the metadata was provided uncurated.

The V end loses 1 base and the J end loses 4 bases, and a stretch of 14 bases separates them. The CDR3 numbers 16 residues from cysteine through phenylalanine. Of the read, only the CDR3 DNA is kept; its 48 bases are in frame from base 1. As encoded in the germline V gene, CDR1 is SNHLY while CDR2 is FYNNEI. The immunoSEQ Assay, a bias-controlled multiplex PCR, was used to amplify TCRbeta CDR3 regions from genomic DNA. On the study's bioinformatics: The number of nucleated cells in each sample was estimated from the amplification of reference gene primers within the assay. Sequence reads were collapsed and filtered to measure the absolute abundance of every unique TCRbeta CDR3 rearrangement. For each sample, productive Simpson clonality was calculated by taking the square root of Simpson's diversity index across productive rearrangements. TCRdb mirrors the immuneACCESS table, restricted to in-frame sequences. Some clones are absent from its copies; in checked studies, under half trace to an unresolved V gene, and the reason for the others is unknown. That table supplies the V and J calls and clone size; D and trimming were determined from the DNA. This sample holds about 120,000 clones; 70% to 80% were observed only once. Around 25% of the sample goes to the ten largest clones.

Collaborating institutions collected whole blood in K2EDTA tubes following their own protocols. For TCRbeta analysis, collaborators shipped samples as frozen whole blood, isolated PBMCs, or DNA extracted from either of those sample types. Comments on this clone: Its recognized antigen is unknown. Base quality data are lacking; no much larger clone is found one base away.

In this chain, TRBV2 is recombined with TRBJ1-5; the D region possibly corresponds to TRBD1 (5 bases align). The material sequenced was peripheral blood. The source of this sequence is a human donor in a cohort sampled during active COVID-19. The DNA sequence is TGTGCCAGCAGTGAAGAAATCGGCAGGGCTAATCAGCCCCAGCATTTT. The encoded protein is CASSEEIGRANQPQHF.